A selection of T cell receptor beta chains follows, all from one sample in a study of blood T cell repertoires in COVID-19. TCRdb's copy holds only in-frame clones and misses some; the assay was immunoSEQ multiplex PCR. The sample yields some 200,000 clones, roughly 80% seen once. Specimen: peripheral blood. These receptors were obtained from a woman aged 70-85 years with COVID-19, enrolled during active disease. Each CDR3 is given with its conserved first and last residue. A D gene is named only where the DNA matches it firmly. For some rows the clone size is stated as once, few or many, or as a class when expanded; others skip it.

abundance: NA; v_gene: TRBV19; j_gene: TRBJ1-4; d_gene: TRBD1; CDR3aa: CASTLGQGAEKLFF; CDR3nt: TGTGCCAGTACCCTGGGACAGGGGGCGGAAAAACTGTTTTTT
abundance: NA; v_gene: TRBV3-1/TRBV3-2; j_gene: TRBJ2-7; d_gene: TRBD2; CDR3aa: CASANGLGPYEQYF; CDR3nt: TGTGCCAGCGCCAATGGACTAGGACCCTACGAGCAGTACTTC
abundance: once; v_gene: TRBV6-5; j_gene: TRBJ1-1; d_gene: TRBD1; CDR3aa: CASSFGQAPLIAFF; CDR3nt: TGTGCCAGCAGTTTCGGACAGGCCCCACTGATAGCTTTCTTT
abundance: NA; v_gene: TRBV7-8; j_gene: TRBJ1-1; d_gene: TRBD1; CDR3aa: CASRQRPGQGSGRLWTEAFF; CDR3nt: TGTGCCAGCAGGCAAAGACCCGGACAGGGGTCGGGCCGTCTATGGACTGAAGCTTTCTTT
abundance: NA; v_gene: TRBV12-3/TRBV12-4; j_gene: TRBJ1-1; d_gene: NA; CDR3aa: CASSQDRRRAFF; CDR3nt: TGTGCCAGCAGCCAGGACAGACGAAGAGCTTTCTTT
abundance: NA; v_gene: TRBV14; j_gene: TRBJ2-2; d_gene: NA; CDR3aa: CASSAHTPSYTGELFF; CDR3nt: TGTGCCAGCAGCGCCCATACTCCGTCATACACCGGGGAGCTGTTTTTT
abundance: NA; v_gene: TRBV19; j_gene: TRBJ1-2; d_gene: NA; CDR3aa: CASKDGQNLYGYTF; CDR3nt: TGTGCCAGTAAAGATGGACAGAACCTCTATGGCTACACCTTC
abundance: NA; v_gene: TRBV6-2/TRBV6-3; j_gene: TRBJ1-4; d_gene: TRBD1; CDR3aa: CASSGSGTANQKLFF; CDR3nt: TGTGCCAGCAGTGGATCCGGGACAGCGAACCAAAAACTGTTTTTT
abundance: few; v_gene: TRBV6-5; j_gene: TRBJ1-2; d_gene: NA; CDR3aa: CASSSSVVGGYGYTF; CDR3nt: TGTGCCAGCAGTTCCTCGGTGGTCGGCGGCTATGGCTACACCTTC
abundance: NA; v_gene: TRBV29-1; j_gene: TRBJ2-7; d_gene: TRBD2; CDR3aa: CSVEAGRAGVYEQYF; CDR3nt: TGCAGCGTTGAAGCAGGTCGAGCGGGAGTCTACGAGCAGTACTTC
abundance: NA; v_gene: TRBV20-1; j_gene: TRBJ1-5; d_gene: NA; CDR3aa: CSASRGNQPQHF; CDR3nt: TGCAGTGCTAGTCGAGGGAATCAGCCCCAGCATTTT
abundance: NA; v_gene: TRBV7-9; j_gene: TRBJ1-2; d_gene: TRBD1; CDR3aa: CASSPDRVGGYTF; CDR3nt: TGTGCCAGCAGCCCAGACAGGGTGGGTGGCTACACCTTC
abundance: NA; v_gene: TRBV2; j_gene: TRBJ1-1; d_gene: NA; CDR3aa: CASMSRGGGNTEAFF; CDR3nt: TGTGCCAGCATGAGTCGGGGTGGTGGGAACACTGAAGCTTTCTTT
abundance: NA; v_gene: TRBV7-9; j_gene: TRBJ2-7; d_gene: NA; CDR3aa: CASSLMEGEQYF; CDR3nt: TGTGCCAGCAGCCTTATGGAGGGCGAGCAGTACTTC
abundance: NA; v_gene: TRBV2; j_gene: TRBJ1-2; d_gene: NA; CDR3aa: CASTFTYYGYTF; CDR3nt: TGTGCCAGCACCTTTACTTATTATGGCTACACCTTC
abundance: NA; v_gene: TRBV11-3; j_gene: TRBJ2-3; d_gene: TRBD2; CDR3aa: CASSLTSGNTDTQYF; CDR3nt: TGTGCCAGCAGCTTAACTAGCGGCAACACAGATACGCAGTATTTT
abundance: NA; v_gene: TRBV19; j_gene: TRBJ2-2; d_gene: TRBD2; CDR3aa: CASRTSGYTGELFF; CDR3nt: TGTGCCAGTAGGACTAGCGGTTACACCGGGGAGCTGTTTTTT
abundance: NA; v_gene: TRBV9; j_gene: TRBJ1-1; d_gene: NA; CDR3aa: CASSVVSRASYTEAFF; CDR3nt: TGTGCCAGCAGCGTAGTCAGCCGAGCGAGTTACACTGAAGCTTTCTTT
abundance: NA; v_gene: TRBV6-2/TRBV6-3; j_gene: TRBJ2-7; d_gene: TRBD1; CDR3aa: CASSTDRVGEQYF; CDR3nt: TGTGCCAGCAGCACTGACAGGGTCGGGGAGCAGTACTTC
abundance: NA; v_gene: TRBV28; j_gene: TRBJ2-5; d_gene: NA; CDR3aa: CASSFLGVNRRETQYF; CDR3nt: TGTGCCAGCAGTTTCTTGGGTGTAAACAGGCGGGAGACCCAGTACTTC
abundance: NA; v_gene: TRBV6-5; j_gene: TRBJ2-7; d_gene: NA; CDR3aa: CASSYSRSSYEQYF; CDR3nt: TGTGCCAGCAGTTACTCAAGGAGCTCCTACGAGCAGTACTTC
abundance: NA; v_gene: TRBV9; j_gene: TRBJ2-3; d_gene: NA; CDR3aa: CASSVVVAGDTQYF; CDR3nt: TGTGCCAGCAGCGTAGTAGTGGCCGGGGATACGCAGTATTTT
abundance: NA; v_gene: TRBV20-1; j_gene: TRBJ1-2; d_gene: NA; CDR3aa: CSASIRGSSEGYTF; CDR3nt: TGCAGTGCTAGTATCCGGGGGAGTTCGGAAGGCTACACCTTC
abundance: NA; v_gene: TRBV28; j_gene: TRBJ1-1; d_gene: NA; CDR3aa: CASSPIIEEAFF; CDR3nt: TGTGCCAGCAGTCCCATCATAGAAGAAGCTTTCTTT
abundance: once; v_gene: TRBV5-5; j_gene: TRBJ2-7; d_gene: NA; CDR3aa: CASSVNRDSSYEQYF; CDR3nt: TGTGCCAGCAGCGTGAACCGGGACTCCTCCTACGAGCAGTACTTC
abundance: NA; v_gene: TRBV11-3; j_gene: TRBJ2-5; d_gene: TRBD2; CDR3aa: CASSPPGPGGTQYF; CDR3nt: TGTGCCAGCAGCCCACCCGGACCGGGAGGGACCCAGTACTTC
abundance: NA; v_gene: TRBV30; j_gene: TRBJ1-3; d_gene: NA; CDR3aa: CAWTTGNTIYF; CDR3nt: TGTGCCTGGACTACTGGAAACACCATATATTTT
abundance: NA; v_gene: TRBV13; j_gene: TRBJ2-1; d_gene: TRBD2; CDR3aa: CASSSLLLETSGRSYEQFF; CDR3nt: TGTGCCAGCAGCTCCCTCCTCCTAGAGACTAGCGGGAGAAGTTATGAGCAGTTCTTC
abundance: once; v_gene: TRBV21-1; j_gene: TRBJ1-1; d_gene: NA; CDR3aa: CASSKYRGATEAFF; CDR3nt: TGTGCCAGCAGCAAATACAGGGGAGCCACTGAAGCTTTCTTT
abundance: NA; v_gene: TRBV7-2; j_gene: TRBJ2-1; d_gene: TRBD1; CDR3aa: CASSPSRTGYNEQFF; CDR3nt: TGTGCCAGCAGCCCGAGCCGGACAGGTTACAATGAGCAGTTCTTC
abundance: NA; v_gene: TRBV28; j_gene: TRBJ2-7; d_gene: NA; CDR3aa: CAGSKREYGEQYF; CDR3nt: TGTGCCGGGTCGAAACGGGAGTACGGCGAGCAGTACTTC
abundance: once; v_gene: TRBV28; j_gene: TRBJ1-5; d_gene: TRBD1; CDR3aa: CASSLNQGAVGQPQHF; CDR3nt: TGTGCCAGCAGTTTAAACCAGGGGGCAGTGGGTCAGCCCCAGCATTTT
abundance: few; v_gene: TRBV28; j_gene: TRBJ1-3; d_gene: TRBD1; CDR3aa: CASRTGGNTIYF; CDR3nt: TGTGCCAGCAGGACAGGGGGAAACACCATATATTTT
abundance: NA; v_gene: TRBV7-9; j_gene: TRBJ1-5; d_gene: TRBD1; CDR3aa: CASSGQGGQPQHF; CDR3nt: TGTGCCAGCAGCGGACAGGGCGGTCAGCCCCAGCATTTT
abundance: NA; v_gene: TRBV7-9; j_gene: TRBJ2-7; d_gene: NA; CDR3aa: CASSFWGEGYEQYF; CDR3nt: TGTGCCAGCAGCTTTTGGGGAGAGGGCTACGAGCAGTACTTC
abundance: few; v_gene: TRBV19; j_gene: TRBJ2-2; d_gene: NA; CDR3aa: CASSINQLVGNTGELFF; CDR3nt: TGTGCCAGTAGTATTAATCAACTAGTCGGAAACACCGGGGAGCTGTTTTTT
abundance: NA; v_gene: TRBV14; j_gene: TRBJ2-3; d_gene: TRBD2; CDR3aa: CASSRLRTSLADTQYF; CDR3nt: TGTGCCAGCAGCCGCCTAAGGACTAGCTTAGCAGATACGCAGTATTTT
abundance: NA; v_gene: TRBV5-5; j_gene: TRBJ1-1; d_gene: NA; CDR3aa: CASSKDNMNTEAFF; CDR3nt: TGTGCCAGCAGTAAGGACAACATGAACACTGAAGCTTTCTTT
abundance: few; v_gene: TRBV28; j_gene: TRBJ1-5; d_gene: TRBD1; CDR3aa: CASKRTGGNQPQHF; CDR3nt: TGTGCCAGCAAACGGACAGGGGGCAATCAGCCCCAGCATTTT
abundance: NA; v_gene: TRBV18; j_gene: TRBJ2-7; d_gene: NA; CDR3aa: CASSPPVTRSLEQYF; CDR3nt: TGTGCCAGCTCACCACCGGTTACTAGATCCCTCGAGCAGTACTTC
abundance: NA; v_gene: TRBV27; j_gene: TRBJ2-7; d_gene: TRBD2; CDR3aa: CASSLTAGDYEQYF; CDR3nt: TGTGCCAGCAGTTTAACAGCGGGAGACTACGAGCAGTACTTC
abundance: NA; v_gene: TRBV5-6; j_gene: TRBJ2-1; d_gene: NA; CDR3aa: CASSLGLLDSSYNEQFF; CDR3nt: TGTGCCAGCAGCTTGGGGCTTCTAGACAGCTCCTACAATGAGCAGTTCTTC
abundance: NA; v_gene: TRBV28; j_gene: TRBJ1-5; d_gene: NA; CDR3aa: CASSRRPINQPQHF; CDR3nt: TGTGCCAGCAGCCGGCGGCCGATCAATCAGCCCCAGCATTTT
abundance: NA; v_gene: TRBV28; j_gene: TRBJ2-7; d_gene: TRBD1; CDR3aa: CASRTTGISSYEQYF; CDR3nt: TGTGCCAGCAGGACGACAGGGATTAGCTCCTACGAGCAGTACTTC
abundance: NA; v_gene: TRBV19; j_gene: TRBJ2-1; d_gene: TRBD2; CDR3aa: CASSPSGSYNEQFF; CDR3nt: TGTGCCAGTAGCCCCAGCGGGAGTTACAATGAGCAGTTCTTC
abundance: NA; v_gene: TRBV28; j_gene: TRBJ1-2; d_gene: TRBD1; CDR3aa: CAIPLRQGLSGYTF; CDR3nt: TGTGCCATCCCTCTCCGACAGGGCTTAAGTGGCTACACCTTC
abundance: NA; v_gene: TRBV11-2; j_gene: TRBJ1-1; d_gene: NA; CDR3aa: CASSLMGANTEAFF; CDR3nt: TGTGCCAGCAGCTTAATGGGGGCCAACACTGAAGCTTTCTTT
abundance: NA; v_gene: TRBV24-1; j_gene: TRBJ2-5; d_gene: TRBD2; CDR3aa: CEYSPGLVQETQYF; CDR3nt: TGTGAGTATTCTCCGGGACTAGTTCAAGAGACCCAGTACTTC
abundance: NA; v_gene: TRBV10-3; j_gene: TRBJ2-5; d_gene: TRBD1; CDR3aa: CAISDRTGPQETQYF; CDR3nt: TGTGCCATCAGTGATCGGACAGGTCCCCAAGAGACCCAGTACTTC